This TCR beta chain is from a study of shared T cell receptors in the human thymus. In germline, CDR1 is SGHRS, CDR2 YFSETQ. V lost 0 bases and J lost 4; bases outside the gene matches: 6. The CDR3 contains 17 residues. Using immunoSEQ multiplex PCR, the repertoire was profiled, and TCRdb retains in-frame clones only, with some absent. The sample shows hundreds of thousands of clones, about 89% of them seen only once. This same sample was also taken into another study, of human thymus T cells. From that paper: Use of V and J genes seemed skewed within the thymic and blood repertoires. Overlap was high between thymic repertoires from unrelated individuals, as reported in related research.

The chain couples TRBV5-1 to TRBJ2-1, with TRBD2 matching over 11 bases. This receptor was taken from a boy under two years old with a congenital heart defect. The sequenced sample was thymocytes. The chain's CDR3 is CASSLALAGGRYNEQFF. The CDR3 nucleotides are TGCGCCAGCAGCTTGGCCCTAGCGGGGGGACGGTACAATGAGCAGTTCTTC.